Listed here are 10 T cell receptor beta chains from one sample, sequenced in a study of blood T cells in healthy people across ages. Through a sample-barcoded 5' primer and a J-beta primer mix, a second PCR was run for roughly 7 to 12 cycles. TCRdb redid the calling of the 5' RACE reads with MiXCR, one entry per CDR3 protein. The sample consists of about 670,000 distinct CDR3 sequences, around two fifths of them appearing once. Sequenced: blood. The origin of the receptors is a man at least 80 years old in good health.

The V gene is TRBV5-1, the J gene TRBJ1-2, with 7 nucleotides matching TRBD1. CDR3 size: 14 residues. V lost 3 bases to trimming and J lost 3 bases; unmatched junction nucleotides: 5. The germline V gene has CDR1 SGHRS and CDR2 YFSETQ. CDR3 in DNA: TGCGCCAGCAGCTCAGGGGGTGAGCACTATGGCTACACCTTC. Translating gives CASSSGGEHYGYTF.

This clonotype was counted ten times or more. V and J are TRBV7-2 and TRBJ2-1; 10 bases are shared with TRBD1. Germline CDR1 and CDR2: SGHTA and FQGNSA. The CDR3 is 15 residues long. The ends lost 4 bases at V and 4 bases at J; junction bases unmatched: 4. CDR3: CASSSDRGRYNEQFF. The CDR3 nucleotides read TGTGCCAGCAGCTCAGACAGGGGGCGGTACAATGAGCAGTTCTTC. The full variable domain, rest sourced from reference TRBV7-2 and TRBJ2-1, is GAGVSQSPSNKVTEKGKDVELRCDPISGHTALYWYRQSLGQGLEFLIYFQGNSAPDKSGLPSDRFSAERTGGSVSTLTIQRTQQEDSAVYLCASSSDRGRYNEQFFGPGTRLTVL.

V gene TRBV7-2 combines with J gene TRBJ2-7; 8 bases agree with TRBD2. The CDR3 contains 14 residues. The V segment lost 6 bases and the J segment 3 bases; nucleotides outside the gene matches: 7. The V gene's germline CDR1 is SGHTA and CDR2 FQGNSA. Here the CDR3 DNA reads TGTGCCAGCAGTGCAAGCGGGGGCGTCTACGAGCAGTACTTC. Translating gives CASSASGGVYEQYF.

The rearrangement joins TRBV11-3 to TRBJ2-5; 7 bases map to TRBD1. Germline trimming cut 0 bases from V and 11 bases from J; bases unmatched to any gene: 12. Germline CDR1 is SGHNT and CDR2 is YENEEA. This CDR3 is 15 amino acids long. The CDR3 sequence: CASSLESGTASEQYF. CDR3 sequence (DNA): TGTGCCAGCAGCTTAGAGTCCGGGACAGCTTCTGAGCAGTACTTC.

This clonotype was recorded a few times. CDR3 nucleotides: TGTGCCAGCAGTGAGGGCGGGGACTCCTACGAGCAGTACTTC. It is translated as CASSEGGDSYEQYF. The chain combines TRBV2 with TRBJ2-7, with D possibly matching TRBD2 (6 bases). Per the germline V gene, CDR1 is SNHLY and CDR2 is FYNNEI. The length of the CDR3 is 14 residues. The V and J ends lost 3 bases and 0 bases respectively, with 9 bases between them.

This clonotype has only a few counts. The chain is built from TRBV11-3 and TRBJ2-3; 8 nucleotides line up with TRBD2. V was clipped by 6 bases and J by 4 bases; unmatched bases: 9. The CDR3 consists of 15 residues. From germline, CDR1 is SGHNT and CDR2 YENEEA. The CDR3 is CASSPSGLDADTQYF. CDR3 DNA: TGTGCCAGCAGTCCATCGGGACTAGACGCAGATACGCAGTATTTT.

The sample holds a few counts of this clonotype. This rearrangement joins TRBV29-1 to TRBJ2-7; 9 positions agree with TRBD1. The CDR3 runs to 14 residues. Trimming removed 4 bases from V and 5 bases from J; junction bases left unmatched: 9. Germline V gene lookup returns CDR1 SQVTM and CDR2 ANQGSEA. As DNA, the CDR3 is TGCAGCGTTGGAGGTCGGGGGACAGGGAACGAGCAGTACTTC. Its protein is CSVGGRGTGNEQYF.

This clonotype was seen a few times. The chain is built from TRBV27 and TRBJ1-2, with 12 bases matching TRBD1. CDR3 length: 17 amino acids. V dropped 0 bases and J dropped 7; count of bases not matched to a gene: 9. Germline loops: CDR1 MNHEY, CDR2 SMNVEV (reference sequence). The CDR3 DNA sequence: TGTGCCAGCAGTTTATCGTGGGACAGGGGGCGCTCCGGTGGCTACACCTTC. Its protein is CASSLSWDRGRSGGYTF.

This clonotype was found once. The V gene is TRBV14, the J gene TRBJ1-4; possible D gene TRBD1, 5 bases. Per the germline V gene, CDR1 is SGHDN and CDR2 is FVKESK. V dropped 0 bases and J dropped 7 bases, with 18 bases sitting between them. The CDR3 loop spans 17 amino acids. Here the CDR3 DNA reads TGTGCCAGCAGCCAAGATATCGTTAGGGGAGAGGCTGAAAAACTGTTTTTT. This encodes CASSQDIVRGEAEKLFF.

Note on this clonotype: This may be a read error: a much more frequent sequence differs by one nucleotide. The V and J genes are TRBV7-8 and TRBJ2-1; D not certain. Near its end, the DNA agrees better with TRBJ2-7, so the J call may be wrong. The germline V gene encodes CDR1 SGHVS and CDR2 FQNEAQ. The CDR3 covers 16 residues. The CDR3 loop is CASSPSRLSSYNEQYF. CDR3 in DNA: TGTGCCAGCAGCCCCTCACGACTGAGCTCCTACAATGAGCAGTACTTC.